These 8 T cell receptor beta chains were all obtained from the same sample, sequenced in a study of spatial heterogeneity in lung cancer. The sample's time point: sample taken at primary tumor resection. The sequenced material consisted of unsorted whole RNA from tumor, nontumor lung or frozen PBMC. One entry per CDR3 protein, called by TCRdb with MiXCR from the 5' RACE reads. The sample lists roughly 60,000 distinct CDR3 sequences, 7.5% to 9% seen once, with around 15% in the top ten. Source: PBMCs, taken at surgery. These receptor sequences come from a female donor with early-stage non-small cell lung cancer.

CDR3 sequence (DNA): TGTGCCAGCAGTTTTAGCTCACGGGGGTCGACTGAAGCTTTCTTT. It yields the protein CASSFSSRGSTEAFF. This chain links TRBV28 with TRBJ1-1; D possibly corresponds to TRBD1 (5 bases). This CDR3 spans 15 amino acids. The germline V gene has CDR1 MDHEN and CDR2 SYDVKM. The ends were cut back, 3 bases at V and 5 bases at J, with 16 bases in the middle. The full variable domain, with the rest looked up from reference TRBV28 and TRBJ1-1, is DVKVTQSSRYLVKRTGEKVFLECVQDMDHENMFWYRQDPGLGLRLIYFSYDVKMKEKGDIPEGYSVSREKKERFSLILESASTNQTSMYLCASSFSSRGSTEAFFGQGTRLTVV.

This clonotype was counted between two and nine times. The chain combines TRBV6-6 with TRBJ1-1; the D is unclear. The CDR3 consists of 14 residues. CDR1 is MNHNY and CDR2 is SVGAGI in the germline V gene (reference sequence). Trimming stripped 2 bases from V and 4 bases from J, with 11 bases between. In nucleotides, the CDR3 is TGTGCCAGCAGTTACGCCCGGAGGAGCACTGAAGCTTTCTTT. Amino acids: CASSYARRSTEAFF.

This clonotype was detected a few times. The chain uses TRBV28 and TRBJ2-1; either TRBD1 or TRBD2 may fit D (5 bases each). Trimming pared 8 bases from V and 1 base from J, leaving 12 bases between. This CDR3 contains 14 residues. Per the germline V gene, CDR1 is MDHEN and CDR2 is SYDVKM. The CDR3 bases are TGTGCCAGCGCCGGGACGAGGTCCTACAATGAGCAGTTCTTC. Translating it yields CASAGTRSYNEQFF.

This clonotype was picked up many times. The genes are TRBV7-9 and TRBJ1-1; D might be TRBD1 (6 bases). There are 14 residues in the CDR3. Trimming removed 4 bases at V and 4 bases at J, with 13 bases between. Germline lookup yields CDR1 SEHNR and CDR2 FQNEAQ (reference sequence). CDR3 region: CASSSPGGPTEAFF. The CDR3 nucleotides read TGTGCCAGCAGCTCCCCGGGGGGCCCCACTGAAGCTTTCTTT.

In this sample, this clonotype turned up a few times. This chain uses TRBV5-1 with TRBJ1-2; no definite D call. CDR1 SGHRS and CDR2 YFSETQ come from the germline V gene. Between the trimmed V and J ends, which lost 1 base and 4 bases, there was a span of 5 bases. The CDR3 spans 12 residues. Written as DNA, the CDR3 is TGCGCCAGCAGCTTGCCCAGCTATGGCTACACCTTC. Its protein is CASSLPSYGYTF.

The rearrangement joins TRBV30 to TRBJ1-6; no clear D gene. The CDR3 covers 14 residues. The germline V gene has CDR1 GTSNPN and CDR2 SVGIG (reference sequence). Trimming stripped 6 bases from V and 7 bases from J, with 16 bases between. CDR3: CACQGRTINSPLHF. CDR3 nucleotides: TGTGCCTGCCAAGGACGGACCATCAATTCACCCCTCCACTTT.

This clonotype turned up a few times. CDR3 residues: CASSQESGGFGDTGELFF. In DNA form, the CDR3 reads TGTGCCAGCAGCCAAGAATCGGGCGGGTTCGGGGACACCGGGGAGCTGTTTTTT. The chain uses TRBV4-2 and TRBJ2-2, with D possibly being TRBD2 (5 bases). Per the germline V gene, CDR1 is LGHNA and CDR2 is YNFKEQ. The CDR3 contains 18 residues. V was cut by 0 bases and J by 3 bases, with 17 bases left in between.

In this sample, this clonotype turned up many times. This sequence joins TRBV28 and TRBJ2-7, with D possibly being TRBD2 (5 bases). This CDR3 region has 13 residues. V shed 8 bases and J shed 2 bases, with 13 bases lying between them. Germline CDR1 reads MDHEN; CDR2 reads SYDVKM. The CDR3 coding sequence is TGTGCCAGCGGAGGAAGACCTCCCTACGAGCAGTACTTC. Translating gives CASGGRPPYEQYF. Full variable domain (missing parts from reference TRBV28 and TRBJ2-7): DVKVTQSSRYLVKRTGEKVFLECVQDMDHENMFWYRQDPGLGLRLIYFSYDVKMKEKGDIPEGYSVSREKKERFSLILESASTNQTSMYLCASGGRPPYEQYFGPGTRLTVT.